The 7 T cell receptor beta chains reported below all come from one sample, sequenced in a study of identical twins. TCRdb reprocessed the 5' RACE reads with MiXCR, giving one entry per CDR3 protein. This sample has around 220,000 distinct CDR3 sequences; over 9.5% occur once, and the top ten carry 10%. Sequences were obtained from memory T cells sorted from blood. The receptors derive from a man aged 50-60 years in good health.

This clonotype was counted at least ten times. The V call is TRBV12-3 or TRBV12-4, the J call TRBJ1-2, with D perhaps TRBD1 (5 bases). With 2 bases removed from V and 3 bases from J, the gap between germline ends came to 13 bases. The CDR3 spans 15 residues. The CDR3: CASSLYPGRDYGYTF. In nucleotides, the CDR3 is TGTGCCAGCAGTTTATACCCAGGGAGGGACTATGGCTACACCTTC.

In its sample, this clonotype was seen a few times. Here the CDR3 DNA reads TGCAGTGCTAGCGGAACACGGGGGGGCACAGATACGCAGTATTTT. The encoded protein is CSASGTRGGTDTQYF. V and J are TRBV20-1 and TRBJ2-3; 7 positions match TRBD2. Germline CDR1 is DFQATT and CDR2 is SNEGSKA (reference sequence). This CDR3 spans 15 amino acids. The V gene end was trimmed by 3 bases and the J gene end by 1 base; junction bases not matched to a gene: 7.

This clonotype was seen at least ten times. The chain joins TRBV24-1 to TRBJ2-5; 8 nucleotides match TRBD1. V was clipped by 7 bases and J by 4 bases; unmatched bases: 4. The CDR3 loop spans 13 amino acids. The germline V gene encodes CDR1 KGHDR and CDR2 SFDVKD. The CDR3 region is CATSSGGLETQYF. Here the CDR3 DNA reads TGTGCCACCAGCTCAGGGGGCTTAGAGACCCAGTACTTC.

This clonotype was detected ten times or more. The V gene is TRBV7-8, the J gene TRBJ2-2; 8 bases are shared with TRBD1. CDR1 and CDR2 from the germline V gene are SGHVS and FQNEAQ. V gave up 4 bases and J gave up 1 base; unmatched junction bases: 2. This CDR3 spans 15 amino acids. CDR3 amino acids: CASSSGQGNTGELFF. The DNA of the CDR3 is TGTGCCAGCAGCTCAGGACAGGGGAACACCGGGGAGCTGTTTTTT.

This chain joins TRBV12-3 or TRBV12-4 and TRBJ1-5; perhaps TRBD1 as D (5 bases). The CDR3 is made up of 15 amino acids. V lost 7 bases, J lost 1 base, and 14 bases lay in between. The CDR3 loop reads CASNRDGLSNQPQHF. The CDR3 DNA reads as TGTGCCAGCAATCGGGACGGTCTAAGCAATCAGCCCCAGCATTTT.

This clonotype has ten or more counts. The rearrangement uses TRBV20-1 and TRBJ2-7, with a tentative D call TRBD2 (5 bases). There are 13 residues in the CDR3. CDR1 is DFQATT, CDR2 SNEGSKA, per germline (reference sequence). Trimming shortened V by 6 bases and J by 1 base, and 13 bases separated the two germline ends. CDR3 amino acids: CSAPPGVSYEQYF. DNA of the CDR3: TGCAGTGCGCCACCCGGGGTATCCTACGAGCAGTACTTC.

This clonotype was found a few times. The genes are TRBV20-1 and TRBJ1-1; D not resolved. CDR1 DFQATT and CDR2 SNEGSKA come from the germline V gene (reference sequence). Between the trimmed V and J ends, which lost 1 base and 1 base, there was a span of 10 bases. This CDR3 comprises 14 residues. The CDR3 reads CSARVRSGNTEAFF. In DNA, the CDR3 is TGCAGTGCTAGAGTGAGGAGCGGGAACACTGAAGCTTTCTTT.